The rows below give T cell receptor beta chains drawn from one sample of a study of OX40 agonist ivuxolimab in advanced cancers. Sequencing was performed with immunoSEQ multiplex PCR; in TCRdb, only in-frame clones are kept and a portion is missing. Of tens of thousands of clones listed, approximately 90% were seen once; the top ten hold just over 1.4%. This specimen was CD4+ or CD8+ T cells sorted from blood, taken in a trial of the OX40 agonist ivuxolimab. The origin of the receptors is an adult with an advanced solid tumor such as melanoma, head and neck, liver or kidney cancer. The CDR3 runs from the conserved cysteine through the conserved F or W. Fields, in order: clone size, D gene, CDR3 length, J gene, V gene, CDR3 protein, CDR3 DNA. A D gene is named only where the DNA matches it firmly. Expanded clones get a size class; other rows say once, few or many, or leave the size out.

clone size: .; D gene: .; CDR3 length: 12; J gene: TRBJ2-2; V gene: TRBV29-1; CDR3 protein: CSVSGGTGELFF; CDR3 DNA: TGCAGCGTTTCCGGGGGCACCGGGGAGCTGTTTTTT
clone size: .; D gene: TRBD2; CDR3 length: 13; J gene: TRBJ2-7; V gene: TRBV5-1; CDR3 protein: CASSFNREGEQYF; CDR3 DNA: TGCGCCAGCAGCTTTAATAGGGAGGGCGAGCAGTACTTC
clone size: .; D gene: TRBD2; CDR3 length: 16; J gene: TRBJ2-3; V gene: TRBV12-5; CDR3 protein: CASGGVSGSITDTQYF; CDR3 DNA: TGTGCTAGTGGGGGGGTAAGCGGGAGTATAACAGATACGCAGTATTTT
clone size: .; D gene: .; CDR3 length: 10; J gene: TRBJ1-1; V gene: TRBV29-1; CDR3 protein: CSVEGQEAFF; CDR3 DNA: TGCAGCGTTGAAGGACAGGAAGCTTTCTTT
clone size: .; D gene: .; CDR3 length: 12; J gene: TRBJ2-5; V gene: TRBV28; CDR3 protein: CATGGGRTLQYF; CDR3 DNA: TGTGCCACAGGGGGAGGCCGAACCCTCCAGTACTTC
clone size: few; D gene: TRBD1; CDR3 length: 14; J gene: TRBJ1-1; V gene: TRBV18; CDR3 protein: CASSPGGGHTEAFF; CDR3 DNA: TGTGCCAGCTCCCCCGGAGGGGGCCACACTGAAGCTTTCTTT
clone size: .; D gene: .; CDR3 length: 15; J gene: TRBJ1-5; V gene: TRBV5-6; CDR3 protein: CASSPRPDGNQPQHF; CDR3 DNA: TGTGCCAGCAGCCCCCGGCCGGACGGCAATCAGCCCCAGCATTTT
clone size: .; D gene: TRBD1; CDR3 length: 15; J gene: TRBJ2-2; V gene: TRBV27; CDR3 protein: CASSLAGGGTGELFF; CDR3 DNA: TGTGCCAGCAGTTTAGCAGGGGGCGGTACCGGGGAGCTGTTTTTT
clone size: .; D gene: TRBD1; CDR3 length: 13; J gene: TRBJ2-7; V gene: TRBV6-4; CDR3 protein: CASSTGTGGEQYF; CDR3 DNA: TGTGCCAGCAGCACCGGGACAGGGGGCGAGCAGTACTTC
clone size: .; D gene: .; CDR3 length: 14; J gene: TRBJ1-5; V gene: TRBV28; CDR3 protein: CASRLPGSNQPQHF; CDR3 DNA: TGTGCCAGCAGACTCCCGGGGAGCAATCAGCCCCAGCATTTT
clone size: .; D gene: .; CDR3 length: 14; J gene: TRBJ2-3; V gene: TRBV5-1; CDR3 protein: CASSLEEYTDTQYF; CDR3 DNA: TGCGCCAGCAGCTTGGAAGAATACACAGATACGCAGTATTTT
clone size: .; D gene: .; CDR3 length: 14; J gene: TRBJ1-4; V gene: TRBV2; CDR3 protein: CASSLGASGEKLFF; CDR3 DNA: TGTGCCAGCAGTTTGGGCGCGAGTGGTGAAAAACTGTTTTTT
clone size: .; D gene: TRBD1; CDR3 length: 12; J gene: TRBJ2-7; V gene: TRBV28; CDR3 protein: CASSRDRGEQYF; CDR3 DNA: TGTGCCAGCAGTCGGGACAGGGGCGAGCAGTACTTC
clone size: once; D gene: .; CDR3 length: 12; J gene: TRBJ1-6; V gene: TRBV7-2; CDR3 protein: CASRSGESPLHF; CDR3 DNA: TGTGCCAGCAGGTCGGGCGAATCACCCCTCCACTTT
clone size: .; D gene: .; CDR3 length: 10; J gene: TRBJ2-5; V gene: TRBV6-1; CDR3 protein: CASSEETQYF; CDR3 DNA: TGTGCCAGCAGTGAAGAGACCCAGTACTTC
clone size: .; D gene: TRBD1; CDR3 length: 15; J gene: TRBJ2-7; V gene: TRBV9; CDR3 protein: CASSPTGTGLYEQYF; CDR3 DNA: TGTGCCAGCAGCCCGACCGGGACAGGGCTCTACGAGCAGTACTTC
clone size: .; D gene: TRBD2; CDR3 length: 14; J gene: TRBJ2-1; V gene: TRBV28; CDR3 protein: CASSWGGGYNEQFF; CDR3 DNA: TGTGCCAGCAGTTGGGGCGGGGGGTACAATGAGCAGTTCTTC
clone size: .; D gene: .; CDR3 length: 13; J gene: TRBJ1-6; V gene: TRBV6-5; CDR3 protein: CASRGQHNSPLHF; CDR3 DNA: TGTGCCAGCAGAGGACAGCATAATTCACCCCTCCACTTT
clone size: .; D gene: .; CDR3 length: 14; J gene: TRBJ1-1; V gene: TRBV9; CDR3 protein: CASSLTPGTTEAFF; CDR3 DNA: TGTGCCAGCAGCCTGACCCCTGGGACCACTGAAGCTTTCTTT
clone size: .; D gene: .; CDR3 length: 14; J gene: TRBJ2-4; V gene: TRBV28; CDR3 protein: CASSLEGLKNIQYF; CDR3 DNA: TGTGCCAGCAGTTTAGAGGGGCTTAAAAACATTCAGTACTTC
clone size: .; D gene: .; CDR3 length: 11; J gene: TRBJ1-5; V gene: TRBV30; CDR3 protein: CAWSVSHRQHF; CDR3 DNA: TGTGCCTGGAGTGTCTCCCACCGTCAGCATTTT
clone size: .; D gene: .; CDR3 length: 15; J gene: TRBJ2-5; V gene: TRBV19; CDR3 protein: CASSPTSDGLETQYF; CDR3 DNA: TGTGCCAGTAGCCCAACCTCGGACGGATTAGAGACCCAGTACTTC
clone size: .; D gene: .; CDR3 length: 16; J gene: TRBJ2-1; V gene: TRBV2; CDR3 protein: CASSEVGRGVWNEQFF; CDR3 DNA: TGTGCCAGCAGTGAAGTGGGCAGGGGGGTCTGGAATGAGCAGTTCTTC
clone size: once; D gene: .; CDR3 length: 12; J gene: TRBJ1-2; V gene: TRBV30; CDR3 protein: CAWKANNYGYTF; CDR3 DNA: TGTGCCTGGAAGGCTAATAACTATGGCTACACCTTC
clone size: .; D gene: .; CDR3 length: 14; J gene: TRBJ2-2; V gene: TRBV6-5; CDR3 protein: CASRRGGDTGELFF; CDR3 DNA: TGTGCCAGTCGAAGGGGCGGGGACACCGGGGAGCTGTTTTTT
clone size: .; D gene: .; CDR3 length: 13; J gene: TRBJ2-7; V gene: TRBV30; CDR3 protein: CAWSWRVDGEQYF; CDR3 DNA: TGTGCCTGGAGCTGGAGGGTGGATGGCGAGCAGTACTTC
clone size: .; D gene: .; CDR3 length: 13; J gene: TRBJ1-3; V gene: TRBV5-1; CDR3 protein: CASSLDTRNTIYF; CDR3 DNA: TGCGCCAGCAGCCTGGACACTAGAAACACCATATATTTT
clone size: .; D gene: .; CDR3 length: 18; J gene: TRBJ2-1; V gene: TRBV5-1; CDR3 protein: CASSWTLKTQSSYNEQFF; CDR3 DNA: TGCGCCAGCAGCTGGACATTAAAGACTCAGAGCTCCTACAATGAGCAGTTCTTC
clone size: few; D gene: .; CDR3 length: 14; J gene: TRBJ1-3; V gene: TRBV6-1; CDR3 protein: CASSEERSGNTIYF; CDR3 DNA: TGTGCCAGCAGTGAAGAGCGCTCTGGAAACACCATATATTTT
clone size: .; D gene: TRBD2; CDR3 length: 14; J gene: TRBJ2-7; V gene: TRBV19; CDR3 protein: CASSGLADPYEQYF; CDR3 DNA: TGTGCCAGTAGTGGACTAGCGGACCCCTACGAGCAGTACTTC
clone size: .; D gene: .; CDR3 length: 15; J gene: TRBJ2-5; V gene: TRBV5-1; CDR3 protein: CASSLASARGETQYF; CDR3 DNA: TGCGCCAGCAGCTTGGCCTCTGCCAGGGGCGAGACCCAGTACTTC
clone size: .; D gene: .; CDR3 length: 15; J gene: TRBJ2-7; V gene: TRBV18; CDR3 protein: CASSPRIGSSYEQYF; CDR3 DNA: TGTGCCAGCTCACCAAGAATTGGGAGCTCCTACGAGCAGTACTTC
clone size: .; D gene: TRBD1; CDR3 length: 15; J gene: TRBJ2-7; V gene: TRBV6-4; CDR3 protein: CASSASGTGKHEQYF; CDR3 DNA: TGTGCCAGCAGTGCTTCAGGGACAGGGAAACACGAGCAGTACTTC
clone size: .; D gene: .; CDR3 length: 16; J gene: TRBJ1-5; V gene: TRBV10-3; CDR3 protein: CAISESKVPHDQPQHF; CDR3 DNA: TGTGCCATCAGTGAGTCGAAAGTCCCCCACGATCAGCCCCAGCATTTT
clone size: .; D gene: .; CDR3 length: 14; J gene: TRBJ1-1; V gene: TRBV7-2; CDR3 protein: CASSLTHGGTEAFF; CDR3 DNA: TGTGCCAGCAGCCTAACTCACGGGGGCACTGAAGCTTTCTTT
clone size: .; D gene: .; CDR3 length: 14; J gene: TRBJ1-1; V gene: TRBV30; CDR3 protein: CAWSVGLENTEAFF; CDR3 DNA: TGTGCCTGGAGTGTTGGGTTGGAGAACACTGAAGCTTTCTTT
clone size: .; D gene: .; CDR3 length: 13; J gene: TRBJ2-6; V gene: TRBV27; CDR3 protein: CASMLLGANVLTF; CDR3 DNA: TGTGCCAGCATGCTCCTCGGGGCCAACGTCCTGACTTTC
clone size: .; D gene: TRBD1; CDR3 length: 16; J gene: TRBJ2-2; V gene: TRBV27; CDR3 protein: CASSFFGQGNTGELFF; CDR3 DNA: TGTGCCAGCAGTTTCTTCGGACAGGGAAACACCGGGGAGCTGTTTTTT
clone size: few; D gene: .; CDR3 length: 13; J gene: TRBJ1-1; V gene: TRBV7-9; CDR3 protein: CASRGGSRTEAFF; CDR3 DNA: TGTGCCAGCAGGGGAGGCTCCCGGACTGAAGCTTTCTTT
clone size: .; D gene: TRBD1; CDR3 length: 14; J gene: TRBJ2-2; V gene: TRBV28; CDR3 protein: CASSPGGRTGELFF; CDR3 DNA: TGTGCCAGCAGCCCAGGGGGCAGGACCGGGGAGCTGTTTTTT
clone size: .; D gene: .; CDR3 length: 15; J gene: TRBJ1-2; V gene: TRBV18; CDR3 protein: CASSPQGTSSEGYTF; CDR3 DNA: TGTGCCAGCTCACCGCAAGGGACTTCCTCGGAGGGCTACACCTTC
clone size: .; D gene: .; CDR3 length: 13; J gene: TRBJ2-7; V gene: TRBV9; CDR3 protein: CASSVQSRSEQYF; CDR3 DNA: TGTGCCAGCAGCGTCCAAAGTCGGTCGGAGCAGTACTTC
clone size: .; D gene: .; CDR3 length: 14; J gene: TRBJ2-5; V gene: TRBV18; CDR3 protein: CASSPSAGRETQYF; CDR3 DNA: TGTGCCAGCTCACCATCGGCGGGCAGGGAGACCCAGTACTTC
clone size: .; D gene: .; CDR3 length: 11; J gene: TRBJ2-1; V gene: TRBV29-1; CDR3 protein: CSVEGRIGQFF; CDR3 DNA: TGCAGCGTTGAGGGTCGAATAGGGCAGTTCTTC
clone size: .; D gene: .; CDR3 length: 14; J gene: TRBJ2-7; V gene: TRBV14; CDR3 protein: CASSQVVNSYEQYF; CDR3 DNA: TGTGCCAGCAGCCAAGTAGTCAATTCCTACGAGCAGTACTTC
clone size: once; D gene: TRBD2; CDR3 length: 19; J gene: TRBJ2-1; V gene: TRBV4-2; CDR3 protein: CASSQAWRDLAGRYNEQFF; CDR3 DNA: TGTGCCAGCAGCCAGGCGTGGAGGGACCTAGCGGGCAGGTACAATGAGCAGTTCTTC
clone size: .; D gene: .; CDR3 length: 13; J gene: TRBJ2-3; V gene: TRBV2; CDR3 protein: CASRGQGTDTQYF; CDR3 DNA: TGTGCCAGCAGGGGCCAGGGCACAGATACGCAGTATTTT
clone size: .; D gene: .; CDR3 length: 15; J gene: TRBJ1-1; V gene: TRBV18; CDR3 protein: CASSSRQEGRTEAFF; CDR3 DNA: TGTGCCAGCTCATCCAGACAGGAAGGACGTACTGAAGCTTTCTTT
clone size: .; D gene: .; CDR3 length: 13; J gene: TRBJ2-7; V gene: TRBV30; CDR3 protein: CAWSVQSAGEQYF; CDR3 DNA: TGTGCCTGGAGTGTACAATCCGCGGGGGAGCAGTACTTC
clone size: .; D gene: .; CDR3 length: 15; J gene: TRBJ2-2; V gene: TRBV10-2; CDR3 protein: CASSELQRNTGELFF; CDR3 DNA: TGCGCCAGCAGTGAGCTCCAGAGGAACACCGGGGAGCTGTTTTTT
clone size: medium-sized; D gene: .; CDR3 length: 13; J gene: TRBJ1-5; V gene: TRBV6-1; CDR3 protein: CASSERGNQPQHF; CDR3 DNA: TGTGCCAGCAGTGAGAGGGGGAATCAGCCCCAGCATTTT
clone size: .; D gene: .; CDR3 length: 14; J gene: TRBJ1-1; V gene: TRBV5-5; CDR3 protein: CASSLVGGRSEAFF; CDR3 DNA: TGTGCCAGCAGCTTGGTCGGGGGGAGGTCTGAAGCTTTCTTT
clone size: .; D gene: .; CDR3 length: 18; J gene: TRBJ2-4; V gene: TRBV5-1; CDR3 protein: CASSFGRDGRLAKNIQYF; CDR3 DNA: TGCGCCAGCAGCTTTGGTAGGGACGGCCGTTTAGCCAAAAACATTCAGTACTTC
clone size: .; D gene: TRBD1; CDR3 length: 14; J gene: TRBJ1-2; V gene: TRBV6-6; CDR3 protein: CASSYPTGGDGYTF; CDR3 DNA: TGTGCCAGCAGTTACCCCACAGGGGGCGATGGCTACACCTTC
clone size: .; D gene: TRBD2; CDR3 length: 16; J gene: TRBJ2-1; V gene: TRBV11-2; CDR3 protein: CASSLTLSGKSDEQFF; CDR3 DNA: TGTGCCAGCAGCTTGACCCTTAGCGGGAAATCCGATGAGCAGTTCTTC
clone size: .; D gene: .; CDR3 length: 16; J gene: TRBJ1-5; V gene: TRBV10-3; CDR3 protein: CAISESKTLGAQPQHF; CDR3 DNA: TGTGCCATCAGTGAGTCGAAGACCTTAGGCGCTCAGCCTCAGCATTTT
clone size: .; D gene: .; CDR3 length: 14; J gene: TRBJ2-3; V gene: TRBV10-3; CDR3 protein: CAISDSSGVDTQYF; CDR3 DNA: TGTGCCATCAGTGATTCCTCTGGTGTGGATACGCAGTATTTT
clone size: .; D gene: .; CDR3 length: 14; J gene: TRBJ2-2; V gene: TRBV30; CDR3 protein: CAWTEAPRAGELFF; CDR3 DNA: TGTGCCTGGACTGAAGCGCCGAGAGCCGGGGAGCTGTTTTTT
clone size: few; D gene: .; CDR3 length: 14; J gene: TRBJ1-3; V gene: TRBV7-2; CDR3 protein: CASSLAAAGNTIYF; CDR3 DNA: TGTGCCAGCAGCTTAGCGGCGGCCGGAAACACCATATATTTT